This T cell receptor (beta chain) is from a study of blood T cell repertoires in COVID-19. Study information: Researchers got acute and convalescent COVID-19 samples from the United States, Italy and Spain. T cells, B-cell-depleted T cells, or PBMCs provided the cDNA or gDNA that served as material.

Cohort 3 donors counted as recovered after two negative PCRs, clearance, or resolved symptoms. Study processing details: Nucleated cell counts were estimated from reference gene primer amplification. Clones were read by immunoSEQ multiplex PCR, and TCRdb kept only the in-frame ones, dropping some. Clone size and V and J calls were adopted from that table, with D and trimming inferred from the DNA. The sample consists of around 330,000 clones, 75% to 90% of them appearing once. This CDR3 comprises 19 residues. Looked up from germline, CDR1 is SGHVS and CDR2 is FQNEAQ. Losses at the gene ends were 5 bases for V and 0 bases for J; bases not matched to a gene: 14.

The receptor was isolated from a middle-aged woman who had recovered from COVID-19. The sequenced material came from PBMCs or T cells enriched from blood (not recorded which). This rearrangement joins TRBV7-8 to TRBJ1-4, with 8 bases identical to TRBD1. CDR3: CASSPPGDRLYATNEKLFF. The CDR3 DNA follows: TGTGCCAGCAGCCCCCCGGGGGACAGGCTCTATGCAACTAATGAAAAACTGTTTTTT.